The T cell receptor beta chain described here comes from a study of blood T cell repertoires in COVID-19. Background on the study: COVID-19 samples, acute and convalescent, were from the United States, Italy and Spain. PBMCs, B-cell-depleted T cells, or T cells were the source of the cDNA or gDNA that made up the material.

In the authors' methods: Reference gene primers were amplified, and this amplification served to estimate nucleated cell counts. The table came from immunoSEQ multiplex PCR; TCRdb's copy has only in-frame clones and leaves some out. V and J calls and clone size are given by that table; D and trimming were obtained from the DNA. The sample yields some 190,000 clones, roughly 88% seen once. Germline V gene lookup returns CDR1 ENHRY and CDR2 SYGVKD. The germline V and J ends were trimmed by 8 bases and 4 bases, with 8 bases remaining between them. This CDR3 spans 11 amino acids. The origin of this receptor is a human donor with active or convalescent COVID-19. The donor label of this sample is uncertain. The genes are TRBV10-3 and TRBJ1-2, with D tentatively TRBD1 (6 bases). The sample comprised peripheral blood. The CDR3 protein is CAIGRGYGYTF. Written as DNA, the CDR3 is TGTGCCATCGGCAGGGGCTATGGCTACACCTTC.